The sequence of this TCR beta chain was determined in a study of T cell responses to AZD1222 COVID-19 vaccine. Germline V gives CDR1 KGHDR, CDR2 SFDVKD. V was pared by 7 bases and J by 8 bases, with 5 bases of the junction left unmatched. This CDR3 has 13 amino acids. TCRdb keeps only in-frame clones here, not all; method: immunoSEQ multiplex PCR. The table records around 120,000 clones, 70% to 90% of them present only once. This sequence joins TRBV24-1 and TRBJ2-1; TRBD2 matches 9 bases. This sequence originates from an adult in good health. Sequencing was performed on peripheral blood, taken on day 0 of AZD1222 vaccination. The CDR3 protein is CATRLAGSDEQFF. The DNA for the CDR3 is TGTGCCACCAGGCTAGCGGGAAGTGATGAGCAGTTCTTC.